The 12 T cell receptor beta chains reported below all come from one sample, sequenced in a study of cytomegalovirus exposure and HLA in healthy donors. With 60 Vbeta and 13 Jbeta primers, the PCR was carried out. Here immunoSEQ multiplex PCR was the method, and the copy in TCRdb shows in-frame clones only, minus some. Among around 170,000 clones listed, about 84% were seen once. The sequenced sample consisted of PBMCs. Receptors were obtained from a man aged 50 or older in good health and CMV-seronegative.

The chain recombines TRBV19 with TRBJ1-1, with D maybe TRBD1 (6 bases). The CDR3 consists of 15 residues. V dropped 5 bases and J dropped 0 bases, with 13 bases sitting between them. Germline V gene data show CDR1 as LNHDA and CDR2 as SQIVND (reference sequence). The CDR3 region has the DNA TGTGCCAGTAGTCGTAAGGACAGTTTGAACACTGAAGCTTTCTTT. It codes for CASSRKDSLNTEAFF.

This clone was seen a single time. The rearrangement joins TRBV7-9 to TRBJ1-2, with D possibly matching TRBD1 (6 bases). Germline CDR1 SEHNR, CDR2 FQNEAQ (reference sequence). Deletions cut 4 bases from V and 8 bases from J, with 14 bases between. The CDR3 has 13 amino acids. The CDR3: CASSSTGQGGYTF. The CDR3 DNA reads TGTGCCAGCAGCTCTACAGGGCAGGGGGGCTACACCTTC. Looking up the rest from reference TRBV7-9 and TRBJ1-2 gives the full variable domain: DTGVSQNPRHKITKRGQNVTFRCDPISEHNRLYWYRQTLGQGPEFLTYFQNEAQLEKSRLLSDRFSAERPKGSFSTLEIQRTEQGDSAMYLCASSSTGQGGYTFGSGTRLTVV.

The V and J genes are TRBV9 and TRBJ1-2, with a weak D call TRBD1 (6 bases). The V end lost 2 bases, the J end lost 3 bases, and 14 bases lay between the germline ends. The CDR3 totals 15 residues. The germline V gene has CDR1 SGDLS and CDR2 YYNGEE. The CDR3 region is CASSVRTEFDYGYTF. CDR3 DNA sequence: TGTGCCAGCAGCGTTCGGACAGAGTTTGACTATGGCTACACCTTC. The variable domain in full, with the rest retrieved from reference TRBV9 and TRBJ1-2, is DSGVTQTPKHLITATGQRVTLRCSPRSGDLSVYWYQQSLDQGLQFLIQYYNGEERAKGNILERFSAQQFPDLHSELNLSSLELGDSALYFCASSVRTEFDYGYTFGSGTRLTVV.

The chain is built from TRBV13 and TRBJ2-1; TRBD1 agrees at 8 bases. Germline V gene sequence: CDR1 PRHDT, CDR2 FYEKMQ (reference sequence). V shed 8 bases and J 2 bases; nucleotides not matched to a gene: 11. The length of the CDR3 is 16 residues. CDR3 nucleotides: TGTGCCAGCGACCCCCGACAGGGGATTACCTACAATGAGCAGTTCTTC. Translating gives CASDPRQGITYNEQFF.

The rearrangement links TRBV16 to TRBJ2-5; 7 bases are a match to TRBD1. This CDR3 is built from 16 residues. Germline CDR1 KGHSY, CDR2 FQNENV. Trimming removed 1 base from V and 5 bases from J; junction bases left unmatched: 10. CDR3 protein: CASSQFYTGDKETQYF. Here the CDR3 DNA reads TGTGCCAGCAGCCAATTCTACACAGGGGATAAGGAGACCCAGTACTTC.

The chain has TRBV19 and TRBJ2-1; D is unclear. Per germline, CDR1 LNHDA and CDR2 SQIVND (reference sequence). The ends were cut back, 6 bases at V and 5 bases at J, with 17 bases in the middle. The CDR3 sequence is 15 residues long. The chain's CDR3 is CASSGLEVTNNEQFF. CDR3 nucleotide sequence: TGTGCCAGTAGCGGCCTAGAGGTTACAAACAATGAGCAGTTCTTC.

This clone showed up just a few times. The chain links TRBV25-1 to TRBJ2-1; 13 bases fit TRBD2. The CDR3 extends over 14 amino acids. The J segment lost 11 bases and the V segment lost 7 bases, leaving 8 bases of the junction unmatched. Germline assignment: CDR1 MGHDK and CDR2 SYGVNS. CDR3 in amino acids: CASNLGLAGDQQFF. CDR3 in DNA: TGTGCCAGCAACCTAGGACTAGCGGGGGATCAGCAGTTCTTC.

The chain recombines TRBV4-3 with TRBJ2-7; 8 bases line up with TRBD1. Per the germline V gene, CDR1 is LGHNA and CDR2 is YSLEER. J was trimmed by 6 bases and V by 0 bases; bases with no gene match: 10. The CDR3 sequence is 16 residues long. The CDR3 sequence is CASSQDQGANVFEQYF. CDR3 sequence (DNA): TGCGCCAGCAGCCAAGATCAGGGGGCAAACGTCTTCGAGCAGTACTTC.

This chain links TRBV7-9 with TRBJ2-2, with D possibly TRBD2 on 6 matching bases. The CDR3 spans 17 residues. Germline CDR1 and CDR2: SEHNR and FQNEAQ (reference sequence). Trimming took off 6 bases at V and 4 bases at J, with 21 bases between the two ends. The CDR3 sequence: CASRLTSGGVSTGELFF. Here the CDR3 DNA reads TGTGCCAGCAGGCTAACTAGTGGAGGGGTGAGCACCGGGGAGCTGTTTTTT.

The chain couples TRBV6-5 to TRBJ2-7; the match to TRBD1 covers 7 bases. V gave up 6 bases and J gave up 2 bases; unmatched junction bases: 4. Germline lookup yields CDR1 MNHEY and CDR2 SVGAGI. The CDR3 loop spans 13 amino acids. The CDR3 region has the DNA TGTGCCAGCAGCCGGGACAGTACCTACGAGCAGTACTTC. This gives the protein CASSRDSTYEQYF.

This chain uses TRBV7-8 with TRBJ2-5; 8 positions match TRBD2. The V and J ends lost 11 bases and 4 bases, in that order; junction bases with no gene match: 12. CDR3 length: 14 residues. Germline-derived CDR1 and CDR2 are SGHVS and FQNEAQ. The CDR3 sequence: CACSRRGAGETQYF. The CDR3 coding sequence is TGTGCCTGTAGTAGGCGGGGGGCTGGAGAGACCCAGTACTTC. The variable domain in full, completed from reference TRBV7-8 and TRBJ2-5, reads GAGVSQSPRYKVAKRGQDVALRCDPISGHVSLFWYQQALGQGPEFLTYFQNEAQLDKSGLPSDRFFAERPEGSVSTLKIQRTQQEDSAVYLCACSRRGAGETQYFGPGTRLLVL.

The chain uses TRBV19 and TRBJ1-2; 9 bases are shared with TRBD1. V lost 6 bases to trimming and J lost 6 bases; unmatched junction nucleotides: 17. Germline CDR1 and CDR2: LNHDA and SQIVND (reference sequence). The CDR3 consists of 17 residues. The CDR3 spells CASSKGGQGPLADGYTF. The CDR3 DNA reads TGTGCCAGTAGCAAAGGAGGACAGGGGCCTTTGGCGGATGGCTACACCTTC.